The 17 T cell receptor beta chains below were found in one sample sequenced in a study of blood T cell repertoires in COVID-19. Libraries were prepared by immunoSEQ multiplex PCR; TCRdb keeps only in-frame clonotypes and omits some of them. The table records over 250,000 clones, around nine tenths of them present only once. Sequencing was performed on peripheral blood. Receptors were obtained from a man between 40 and 49 years old who had recovered from COVID-19.

The genes are TRBV2 and TRBJ2-1; perhaps TRBD1 as D (5 bases). This CDR3 comprises 12 residues. In germline, CDR1 is SNHLY, CDR2 FYNNEI. V gave up 4 bases and J gave up 11 bases, with 12 bases separating them. The CDR3 sequence: CASSARQTQQFF. In nucleotides, the CDR3 is TGTGCCAGCAGTGCTAGACAGACCCAGCAGTTCTTC.

The chain uses TRBV4-3 and TRBJ1-2, with 7 nucleotides matching TRBD1. The CDR3 runs to 16 residues. Germline loops: CDR1 LGHNA, CDR2 YSLEER. J gave up 4 bases and V 0 bases, and 8 bases lay outside the gene matches. The CDR3 DNA follows: TGCGCCAGCAGCCAAGATCCCAGGGGGACAATCTATGGCTACACCTTC. Protein sequence: CASSQDPRGTIYGYTF.

This sequence joins TRBV19 and TRBJ1-2, with D tentatively TRBD1 (6 bases). Germline-derived CDR1 and CDR2 are LNHDA and SQIVND (reference sequence). Trimming cost V 10 bases and J 6 bases, with 24 bases left between them. The CDR3 runs to 15 residues. The CDR3: CAIKGRGATANGYTF. The CDR3 DNA sequence: TGTGCCATAAAGGGGCGGGGGGCGACAGCGAATGGCTACACCTTC.

This chain connects TRBV7-8 to TRBJ2-2; D uncertain. The CDR3 consists of 15 residues. Germline CDR1 SGHVS, CDR2 FQNEAQ. V was clipped by 3 bases and J by 8 bases, with 16 bases between them. The CDR3 is CASSFSQLLKGELFF. The CDR3 nucleotides are TGTGCCAGCAGCTTCTCGCAACTCCTGAAAGGGGAGCTGTTTTTT.

The rearrangement joins TRBV15 to TRBJ2-3; the D gene is possibly TRBD1 (6 bases). Germline assignment: CDR1 LNHNV and CDR2 YYDKDF (reference sequence). V dropped 10 bases and J dropped 1 base, with 12 bases sitting between them. The CDR3 consists of 13 residues. The CDR3 DNA reads TGTGCCATCCGGACAGCGCGCACAGATACGCAGTATTTT. Translating it yields CAIRTARTDTQYF.

The V and J genes are TRBV4-3 and TRBJ2-1, with D possibly TRBD2 on 6 matching bases. Between the trimmed V and J ends, which lost 1 base and 4 bases, there was a span of 14 bases. The germline CDR1 and CDR2 sequences are LGHNA and YSLEER. This CDR3 has 16 residues. This CDR3 is CASSQVGGRQYNEQFF. In DNA, the CDR3 is TGCGCCAGCAGCCAAGTGGGTGGGAGGCAGTACAATGAGCAGTTCTTC.

V gene TRBV10-3 combines with J gene TRBJ1-2; no clear D. The CDR3 loop spans 16 amino acids. V lost 4 bases and J 4 bases, leaving 19 bases between the germline ends. Germline CDR1 ENHRY, CDR2 SYGVKD. As DNA, the CDR3 is TGTGCCATCAGTGGGTCCCCAACGGAGGGTAGCTATGGCTACACCTTC. Its translation is CAISGSPTEGSYGYTF.

The count of this clone is one. The V and J genes are TRBV27 and TRBJ2-2, with no clear D. The CDR3 loop spans 12 amino acids. The germline CDR1 and CDR2 sequences are MNHEY and SMNVEV (reference sequence). Deletions cut 6 bases from V and 5 bases from J, with 7 bases between. The CDR3 nucleotides read TGTGCCAGCAGGGAGAGAACCGGGGAGCTGTTTTTT. It codes for CASRERTGELFF.

This clone was detected once. The rearrangement links TRBV6-1 to TRBJ1-2; D is perhaps TRBD1 (5 bases). With 1 base removed from V and 7 bases from J, the gap between germline ends came to 19 bases. CDR1 and CDR2 (germline): MNHNS, SASEGT. The CDR3 consists of 16 residues. DNA of the CDR3: TGTGCCAGCAGTGAAGTAGGGGAGGGAAGCTCTCTTGGCTACACCTTC. Protein: CASSEVGEGSSLGYTF.

The V call is TRBV5-1, the J call TRBJ1-2; D is perhaps TRBD1 (5 bases). Trimming took 3 bases from V and 5 from J, leaving 14 bases between them. The CDR3 has 14 amino acids. Germline V CDR1 and CDR2: SGHRS, YFSETQ. This CDR3 is CASSSGGTLYGYTF. The DNA of the CDR3 is TGCGCCAGCAGCTCCGGGGGGACGCTTTATGGCTACACCTTC. Complete variable domain (other parts from reference TRBV5-1 and TRBJ1-2): KAGVTQTPRYLIKTRGQQVTLSCSPISGHRSVSWYQQTPGQGLQFLFEYFSETQRNKGNFPGRFSGRQFSNSRSEMNVSTLELGDSALYLCASSSGGTLYGYTFGSGTRLTVV.

The sample holds one count of this clone. J is TRBJ1-4 and V is TRBV13, with D tentatively TRBD1 (5 bases). This CDR3 region has 14 residues. Germline CDR1 PRHDT, CDR2 FYEKMQ (reference sequence). The V end was cut by 0 bases, the J end by 7 bases, with 9 bases between. CDR3 residues: CASSLGQTGEKLFF. For the CDR3, the DNA is TGTGCCAGCAGCTTAGGGCAAACAGGTGAAAAACTGTTTTTT.

This rearrangement joins TRBV13 to TRBJ2-2, with 10 positions matching TRBD2. CDR1 PRHDT and CDR2 FYEKMQ come from the germline V gene (reference sequence). The CDR3 runs to 20 residues. V trimming: 1 base; J trimming: 5 bases; junction bases outside the gene matches: 16. CDR3 DNA sequence: TGTGCCAGCAGCTTAGTATCGGTCCTAGCGGGAGATCGAGGGACCGGGGAGCTGTTTTTT. Amino acids: CASSLVSVLAGDRGTGELFF.

This chain connects TRBV23-1 to TRBJ2-2; possibly TRBD1 for D (6 bases). TRBV23-1 is treated as an ORF (open reading frame) with a function not yet certain. The CDR3 is made up of 14 amino acids. V was clipped by 5 bases and J by 7 bases, with 14 bases between them. The CDR3 is CASSFLEGVGELFF. The CDR3 DNA reads TGCGCCAGCAGTTTCCTCGAGGGGGTCGGGGAGCTGTTTTTT.

This chain connects TRBV15 to TRBJ1-4; 8 positions agree with TRBD1. The CDR3 covers 14 residues. The germline gives CDR1 LNHNV, CDR2 YYDKDF (reference sequence). After removal of 8 bases from V and 8 bases from J, the junction contained 10 bases not matched to a gene. The CDR3 loop reads CATATQGEREKLFF. The CDR3, as DNA: TGTGCCACCGCGACACAGGGGGAAAGGGAAAAACTGTTTTTT.

The CDR3 nucleotides read TGTGCCAGCAGCCGATACAGGGTATACGAGCAGTACTTC. Protein sequence: CASSRYRVYEQYF. The chain recombines TRBV5-8 with TRBJ2-7; D is perhaps TRBD1 (6 bases). The CDR3 runs to 13 residues. The germline CDR1 and CDR2 sequences are SGHTS and YDEGEE. Trimming shortened V by 4 bases and J by 4 bases, and 12 bases separated the two germline ends.

The chain recombines TRBV7-9 with TRBJ1-2, with TRBD1 as a possible D gene (6 bases). Germline V gene data show CDR1 as SEHNR and CDR2 as FQNEAQ (reference sequence). V dropped 5 bases and J dropped 8 bases, with 15 bases sitting between them. This CDR3 has 13 amino acids. CDR3 in amino acids: CASSPTTGLGYTF. The CDR3 bases are TGTGCCAGCAGCCCCACTACAGGGCTAGGCTACACCTTC.

The chain has TRBV9 and TRBJ2-7, with D perhaps TRBD2 (5 bases). With 3 bases removed from V and 2 bases from J, the gap between germline ends came to 15 bases. The CDR3 sequence is 15 residues long. The germline CDR1 and CDR2 sequences are SGDLS and YYNGEE. CDR3 region: CASSGESGVAYEQYF. CDR3 nucleotide sequence: TGTGCCAGCAGCGGAGAAAGCGGAGTAGCCTACGAGCAGTACTTC.